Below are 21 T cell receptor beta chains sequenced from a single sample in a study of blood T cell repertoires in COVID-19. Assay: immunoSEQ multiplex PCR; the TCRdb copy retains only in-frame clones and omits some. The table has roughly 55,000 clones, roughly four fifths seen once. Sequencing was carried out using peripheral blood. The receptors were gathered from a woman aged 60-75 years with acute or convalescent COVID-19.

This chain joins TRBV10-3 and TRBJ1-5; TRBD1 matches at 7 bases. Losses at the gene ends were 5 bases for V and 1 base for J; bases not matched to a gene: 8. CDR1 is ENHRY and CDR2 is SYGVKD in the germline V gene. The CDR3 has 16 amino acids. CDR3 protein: CAISHRGEGSNQPQHF. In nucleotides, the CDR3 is TGTGCCATCAGTCACAGGGGAGAGGGAAGCAATCAGCCCCAGCATTTT.

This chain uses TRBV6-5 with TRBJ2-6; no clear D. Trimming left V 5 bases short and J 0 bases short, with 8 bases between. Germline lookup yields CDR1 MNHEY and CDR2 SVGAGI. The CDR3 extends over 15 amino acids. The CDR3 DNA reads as TGTGCCAGCAGTCTAGGAGCCTCTGGGGCCAACGTCCTGACTTTC. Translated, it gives CASSLGASGANVLTF.

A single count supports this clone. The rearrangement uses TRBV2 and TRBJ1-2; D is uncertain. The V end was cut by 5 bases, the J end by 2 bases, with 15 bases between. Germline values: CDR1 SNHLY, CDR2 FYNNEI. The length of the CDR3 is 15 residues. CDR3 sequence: CASSSNLRLNYGYTF. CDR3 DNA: TGTGCCAGCAGTTCTAACCTACGTCTAAACTATGGCTACACCTTC.

DNA of the CDR3: TGCGCCAGCAGTCATAGCACAGATACGCAGTATTTT. Protein: CASSHSTDTQYF. J is TRBJ2-3 and V is TRBV10-2, with D uncertain. CDR1 WSHSY and CDR2 SAAADI come from the germline V gene. This CDR3 has 12 amino acids. V lost 5 bases, J lost 0 bases, and 3 bases lay in between.

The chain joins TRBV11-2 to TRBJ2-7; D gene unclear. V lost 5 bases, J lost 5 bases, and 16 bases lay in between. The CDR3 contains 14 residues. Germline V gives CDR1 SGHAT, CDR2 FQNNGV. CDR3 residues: CASSPLPSSHEQYF. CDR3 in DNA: TGTGCCAGCAGCCCTCTACCGAGTTCCCACGAGCAGTACTTC.

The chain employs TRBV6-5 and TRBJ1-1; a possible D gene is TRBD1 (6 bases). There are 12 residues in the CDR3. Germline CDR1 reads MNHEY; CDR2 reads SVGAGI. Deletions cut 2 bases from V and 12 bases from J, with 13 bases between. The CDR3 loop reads CASSYGRGLTFF. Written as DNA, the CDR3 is TGTGCCAGCAGTTACGGGAGGGGGTTGACTTTCTTT.

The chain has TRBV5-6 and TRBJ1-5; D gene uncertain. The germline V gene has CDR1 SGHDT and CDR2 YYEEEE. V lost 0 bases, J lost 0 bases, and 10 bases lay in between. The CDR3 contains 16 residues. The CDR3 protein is CASSLGTDYSNQPQHF. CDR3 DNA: TGTGCCAGCAGCTTGGGAACAGATTATAGCAATCAGCCCCAGCATTTT.

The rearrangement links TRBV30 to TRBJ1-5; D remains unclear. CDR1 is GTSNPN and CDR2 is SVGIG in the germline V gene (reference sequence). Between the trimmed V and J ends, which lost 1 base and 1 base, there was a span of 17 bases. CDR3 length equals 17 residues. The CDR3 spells CAWSAGRSLSSNQPQHF. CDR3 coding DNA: TGTGCCTGGAGTGCGGGAAGGTCTTTAAGCAGCAATCAGCCCCAGCATTTT.

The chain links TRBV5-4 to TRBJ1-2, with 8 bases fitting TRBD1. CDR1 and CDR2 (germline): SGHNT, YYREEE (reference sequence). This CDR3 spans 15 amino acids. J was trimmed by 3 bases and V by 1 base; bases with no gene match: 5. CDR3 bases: TGTGCCAGCAGCTTGCGACAGGGGAAGGACTATGGCTACACCTTC. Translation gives CASSLRQGKDYGYTF.

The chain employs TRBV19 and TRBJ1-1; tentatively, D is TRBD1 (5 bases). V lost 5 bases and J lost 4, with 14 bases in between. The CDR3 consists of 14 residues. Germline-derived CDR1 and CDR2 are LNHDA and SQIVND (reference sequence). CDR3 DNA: TGTGCCAGTAGTCCGGGGGTAACGGGCACTGAAGCTTTCTTT. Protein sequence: CASSPGVTGTEAFF.

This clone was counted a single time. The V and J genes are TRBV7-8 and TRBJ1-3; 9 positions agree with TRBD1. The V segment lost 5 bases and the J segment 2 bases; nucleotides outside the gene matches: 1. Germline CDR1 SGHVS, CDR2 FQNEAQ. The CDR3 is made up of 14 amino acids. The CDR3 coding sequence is TGTGCCAGCAGCAACAGGGGGCCTGGAAACACCATATATTTT. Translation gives CASSNRGPGNTIYF.

Here the CDR3 reads CASIRQINYGYTF. DNA for the CDR3: TGTGCCAGCATTAGACAGATTAACTATGGCTACACCTTC. The rearrangement uses TRBV6-5 and TRBJ1-2; a weak D match, TRBD1 (5 bases). The germline V gene encodes CDR1 MNHEY and CDR2 SVGAGI. CDR3 length equals 13 residues. V was cut by 7 bases and J by 1 base, with 10 bases left in between.

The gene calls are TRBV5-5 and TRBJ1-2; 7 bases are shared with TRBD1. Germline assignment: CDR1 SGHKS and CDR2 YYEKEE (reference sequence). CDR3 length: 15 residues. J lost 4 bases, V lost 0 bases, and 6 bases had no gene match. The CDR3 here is CASSLGPGQIYGYTF. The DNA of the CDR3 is TGTGCCAGCAGCTTGGGGCCGGGACAGATCTATGGCTACACCTTC.

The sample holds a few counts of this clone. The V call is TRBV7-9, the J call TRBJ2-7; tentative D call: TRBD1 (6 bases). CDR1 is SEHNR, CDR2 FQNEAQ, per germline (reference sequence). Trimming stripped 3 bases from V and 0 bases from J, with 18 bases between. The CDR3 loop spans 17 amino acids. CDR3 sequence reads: CASSFIAGQTSSYEQYF. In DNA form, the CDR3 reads TGTGCCAGCAGCTTCATTGCCGGACAGACGAGCTCCTACGAGCAGTACTTC. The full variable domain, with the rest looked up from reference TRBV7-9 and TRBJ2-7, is DTGVSQNPRHKITKRGQNVTFRCDPISEHNRLYWYRQTLGQGPEFLTYFQNEAQLEKSRLLSDRFSAERPKGSFSTLEIQRTEQGDSAMYLCASSFIAGQTSSYEQYFGPGTRLTVT.

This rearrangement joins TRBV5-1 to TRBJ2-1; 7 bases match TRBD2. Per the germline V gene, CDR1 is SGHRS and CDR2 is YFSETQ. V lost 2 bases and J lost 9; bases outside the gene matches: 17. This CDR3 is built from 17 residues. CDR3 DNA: TGCGCCAGCAGCTTAACTAGCGCCTACTCTGCCCCTACTGAGCAGTTCTTC. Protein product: CASSLTSAYSAPTEQFF.

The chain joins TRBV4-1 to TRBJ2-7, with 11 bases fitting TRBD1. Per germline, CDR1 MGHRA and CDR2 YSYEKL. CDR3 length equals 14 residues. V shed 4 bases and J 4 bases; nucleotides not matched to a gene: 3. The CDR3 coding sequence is TGCGCCAGCAGCCTAGGACAGGGGGCGTACGAGCAGTACTTC. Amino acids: CASSLGQGAYEQYF.

For the CDR3, the DNA is TGCGCCAGCAGCCAAGAGCACCGGACAGGGGGACCCTACGAGCAGTACTTC. It translates to CASSQEHRTGGPYEQYF. The V gene is TRBV4-1, the J gene TRBJ2-7, with 10 bases matching TRBD1. This CDR3 is built from 17 residues. The germline V gene encodes CDR1 MGHRA and CDR2 YSYEKL. Losses at the gene ends were 0 bases for V and 2 bases for J; bases not matched to a gene: 7.

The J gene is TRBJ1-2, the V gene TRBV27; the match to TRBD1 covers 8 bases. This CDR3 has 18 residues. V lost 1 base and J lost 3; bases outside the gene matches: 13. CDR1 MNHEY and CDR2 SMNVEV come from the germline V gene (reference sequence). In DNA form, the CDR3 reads TGTGCCAGCAGTTTATTACGGCAGGGGGCGATTAGTCACTATGGCTACACCTTC. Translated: CASSLLRQGAISHYGYTF.

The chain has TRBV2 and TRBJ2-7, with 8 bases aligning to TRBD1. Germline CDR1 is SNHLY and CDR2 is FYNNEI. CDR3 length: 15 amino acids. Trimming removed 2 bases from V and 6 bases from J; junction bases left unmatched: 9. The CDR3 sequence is CASSEWRDRLSEQYF. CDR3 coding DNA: TGTGCCAGCAGTGAATGGCGGGACAGGTTAAGCGAGCAGTACTTC.

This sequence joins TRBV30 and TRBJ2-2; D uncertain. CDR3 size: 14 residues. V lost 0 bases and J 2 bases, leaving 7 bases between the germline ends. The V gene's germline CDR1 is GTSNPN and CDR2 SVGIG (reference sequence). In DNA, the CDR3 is TGTGCCTGGAGTGTAAATAGTAACACCGGGGAGCTGTTTTTT. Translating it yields CAWSVNSNTGELFF.

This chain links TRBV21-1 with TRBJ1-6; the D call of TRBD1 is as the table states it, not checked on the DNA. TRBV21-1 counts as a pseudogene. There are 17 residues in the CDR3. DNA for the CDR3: TGTGCCAGCAGCCCGCCTCCGGGACAGGGATTAAATTCACCCCTCCACTTT. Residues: CASSPPPGQGLNSPLHF.